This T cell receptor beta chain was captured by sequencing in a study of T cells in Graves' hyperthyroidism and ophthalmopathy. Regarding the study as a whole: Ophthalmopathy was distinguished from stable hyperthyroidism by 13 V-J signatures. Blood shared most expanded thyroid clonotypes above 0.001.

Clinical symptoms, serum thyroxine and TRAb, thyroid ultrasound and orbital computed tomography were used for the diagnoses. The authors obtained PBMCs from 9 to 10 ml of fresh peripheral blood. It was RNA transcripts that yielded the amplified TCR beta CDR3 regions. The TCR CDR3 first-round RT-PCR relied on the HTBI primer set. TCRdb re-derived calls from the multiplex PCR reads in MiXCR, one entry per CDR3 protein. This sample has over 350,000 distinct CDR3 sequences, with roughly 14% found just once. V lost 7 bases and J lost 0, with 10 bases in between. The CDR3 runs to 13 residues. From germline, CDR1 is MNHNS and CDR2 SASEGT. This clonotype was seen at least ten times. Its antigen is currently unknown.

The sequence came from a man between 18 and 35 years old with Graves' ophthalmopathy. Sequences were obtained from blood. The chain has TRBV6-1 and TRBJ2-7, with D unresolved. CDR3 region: CASTMMGSYEQYF. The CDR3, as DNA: TGTGCCAGCACCATGATGGGCTCCTACGAGCAGTACTTC.